Sequencing of this T cell receptor beta chain was carried out in a study of T-cell reconstitution after alpha-beta-depleted transplantation in children. Study-wide points: At the one-year point after transplant, T-cell counts and TCRbeta diversity were found to come mostly from T cells that had been newly produced. From surviving recipient T cells and thymic progenitors came the high day-60 TCRbeta diversity observed in some patients. Reports say that about two months after transplant, the alpha-beta T cells came out of several hundred graft clones that had expanded.

This clonotype occurred many times. What it binds is not known. Unique molecular identifiers were used to barcode this TCRbeta library. TCRdb called the PCR reads again in MiXCR, with one record for every CDR3 protein. The repertoire consists of some 600,000 distinct CDR3 sequences, with 10% to 15% occurring once and the leading ten covering approximately 2.1%. The starting material was PBMCs, mostly from graft donor cells, obtained 360 days after TCRalphabeta/CD19-depleted stem cell transplant. The sequence was obtained from a male patient younger than 18 who had a stem cell transplant for acute myeloid leukemia, so the T cells may come from the graft donor.

The CDR3 here is CASSQQGTATDTQYF. The CDR3 DNA is TGTGCCAGCAGCCAGCAGGGGACGGCCACAGATACGCAGTATTTT. The J gene is TRBJ2-3, the V gene TRBV28; tentatively, D is TRBD1 (6 bases). The length of the CDR3 is 15 residues. Trimming took 6 bases from V and 2 from J, leaving 15 bases between them. Per germline, CDR1 MDHEN and CDR2 SYDVKM.